The sequence of this TCR beta chain was determined in a study of identical twins. Study results and caveats: Low generation-probability sequences were in excess among twin-shared out-of-frame alpha sequences. Abundant beta clonotypes from cord blood had fewer insertions, unlike memory repertoires, which showed none.

A universal primer site was added by template switching, and unique molecular identifiers were carried by the cDNA. One entry per CDR3 protein, called by TCRdb with MiXCR from the 5' RACE reads. The data contain around 220,000 distinct CDR3 sequences, 10% to 13% of them seen just once; the ten biggest clones take up 9% to 10%. This CDR3 is built from 14 residues. Germline trimming cut 4 bases from V and 0 bases from J; bases unmatched to any gene: 2. Germline V gene sequence: CDR1 SQVTM, CDR2 ANQGSEA. All of the donors were Caucasians in good health. In the case of this clonotype: Its target is not known.

The chain has TRBV29-1 and TRBJ1-1, with TRBD1 matching over 10 bases. The TCR was taken from a man aged 45-65 years in good health. The sample was memory T cells sorted from blood. This chain's CDR3 is CSVVDRGLNTEAFF. CDR3 in DNA: TGCAGCGTTGTGGACAGGGGGTTGAACACTGAAGCTTTCTTT.